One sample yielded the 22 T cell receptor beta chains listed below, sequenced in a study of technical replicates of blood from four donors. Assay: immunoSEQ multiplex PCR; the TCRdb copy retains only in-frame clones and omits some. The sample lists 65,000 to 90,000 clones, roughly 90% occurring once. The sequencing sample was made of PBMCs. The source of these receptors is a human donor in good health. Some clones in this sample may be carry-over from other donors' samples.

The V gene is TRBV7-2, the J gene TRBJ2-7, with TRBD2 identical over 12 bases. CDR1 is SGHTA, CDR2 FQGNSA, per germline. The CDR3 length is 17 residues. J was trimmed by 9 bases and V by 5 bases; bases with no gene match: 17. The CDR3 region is CASSELHAGLAGLGQYF. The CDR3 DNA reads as TGTGCCAGCAGCGAACTACACGCGGGACTAGCGGGTTTGGGGCAGTACTTC.

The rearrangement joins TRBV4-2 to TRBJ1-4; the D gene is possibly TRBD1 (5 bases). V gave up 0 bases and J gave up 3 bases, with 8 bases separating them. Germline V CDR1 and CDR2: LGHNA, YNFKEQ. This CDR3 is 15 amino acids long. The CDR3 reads CASSQDRAANEKLFF. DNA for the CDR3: TGTGCCAGCAGCCAAGACAGGGCGGCTAATGAAAAACTGTTTTTT.

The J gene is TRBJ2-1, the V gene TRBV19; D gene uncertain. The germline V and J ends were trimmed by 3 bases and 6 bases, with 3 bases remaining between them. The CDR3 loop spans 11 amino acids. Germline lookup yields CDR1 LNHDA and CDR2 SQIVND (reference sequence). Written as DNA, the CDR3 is TGTGCCAGTAGTATCAGCAATGAGCAGTTCTTC. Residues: CASSISNEQFF. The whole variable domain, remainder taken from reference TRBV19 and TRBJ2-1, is DGGITQSPKYLFRKEGQNVTLSCEQNLNHDAMYWYRQDPGQGLRLIYYSQIVNDFQKGDIAEGYSVSREKKESFPLTVTSAQKNPTAFYLCASSISNEQFFGPGTRLTVL.

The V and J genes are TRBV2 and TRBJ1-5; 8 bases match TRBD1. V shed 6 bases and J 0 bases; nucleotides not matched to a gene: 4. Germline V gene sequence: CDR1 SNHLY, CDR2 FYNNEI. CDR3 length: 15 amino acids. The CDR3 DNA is TGTGCCAGCAGGACAGGGGATCATAGCAATCAGCCCCAGCATTTT. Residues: CASRTGDHSNQPQHF.

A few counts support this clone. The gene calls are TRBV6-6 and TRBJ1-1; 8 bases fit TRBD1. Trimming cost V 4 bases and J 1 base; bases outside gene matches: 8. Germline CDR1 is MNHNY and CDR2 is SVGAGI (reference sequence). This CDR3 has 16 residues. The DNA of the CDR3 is TGTGCCAGCAGTTCCGAGACGGACAGGGCGAACACTGAAGCTTTCTTT. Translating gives CASSSETDRANTEAFF.

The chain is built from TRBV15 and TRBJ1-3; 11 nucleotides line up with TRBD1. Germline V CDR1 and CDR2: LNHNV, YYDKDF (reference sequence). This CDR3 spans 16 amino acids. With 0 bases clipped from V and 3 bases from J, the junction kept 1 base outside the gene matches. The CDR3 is CATSRDGTGGGNTIYF. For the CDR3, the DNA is TGTGCCACCAGCAGAGATGGGACAGGGGGTGGAAACACCATATATTTT. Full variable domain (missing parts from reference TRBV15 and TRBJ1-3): DAMVIQNPRYQVTQFGKPVTLSCSQTLNHNVMYWYQQKSSQAPKLLFHYYDKDFNNEADTPDNFQSRRPNTSFCFLDIRSPGLGDTAMYLCATSRDGTGGGNTIYFGEGSWLTVV.

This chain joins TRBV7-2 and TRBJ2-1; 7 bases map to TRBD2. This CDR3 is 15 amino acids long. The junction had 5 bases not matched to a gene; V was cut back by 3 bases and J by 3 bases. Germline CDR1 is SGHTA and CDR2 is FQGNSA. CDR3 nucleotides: TGTGCCAGCAGCTTCGAGCGGGGTTTCTACAATGAGCAGTTCTTC. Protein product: CASSFERGFYNEQFF.

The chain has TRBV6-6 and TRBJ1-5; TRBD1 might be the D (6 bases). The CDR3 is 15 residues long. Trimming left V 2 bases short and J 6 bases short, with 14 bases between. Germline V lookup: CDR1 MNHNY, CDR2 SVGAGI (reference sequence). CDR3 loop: CASSYAGGAPQPQHF. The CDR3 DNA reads TGTGCCAGCAGTTACGCCGGGGGGGCGCCTCAGCCCCAGCATTTT.

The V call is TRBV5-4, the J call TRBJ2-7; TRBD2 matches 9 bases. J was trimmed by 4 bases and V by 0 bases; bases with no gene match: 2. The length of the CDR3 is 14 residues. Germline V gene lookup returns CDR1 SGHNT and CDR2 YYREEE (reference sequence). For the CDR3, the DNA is TGTGCCAGCAGCTTGGGGGCGGGGGGGTACGAGCAGTACTTC. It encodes CASSLGAGGYEQYF.

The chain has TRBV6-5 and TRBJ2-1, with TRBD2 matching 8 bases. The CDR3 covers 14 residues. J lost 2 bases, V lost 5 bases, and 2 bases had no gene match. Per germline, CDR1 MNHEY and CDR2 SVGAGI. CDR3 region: CASSTRGAYNEQFF. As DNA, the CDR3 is TGTGCCAGCAGTACGCGGGGGGCCTACAATGAGCAGTTCTTC.

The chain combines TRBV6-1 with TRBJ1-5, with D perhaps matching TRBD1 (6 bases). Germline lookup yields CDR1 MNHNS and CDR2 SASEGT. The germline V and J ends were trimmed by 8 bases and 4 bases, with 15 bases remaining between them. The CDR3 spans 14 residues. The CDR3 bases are TGTGCCAGCGGGGGCCTAACGGTTAATCAGCCCCAGCATTTT. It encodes CASGGLTVNQPQHF.

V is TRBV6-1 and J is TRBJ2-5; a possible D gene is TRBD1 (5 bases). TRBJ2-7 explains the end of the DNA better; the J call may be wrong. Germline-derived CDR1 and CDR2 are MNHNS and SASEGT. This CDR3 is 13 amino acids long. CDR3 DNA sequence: TGTGCCACCAGGCAGGGAAACCCCTACGAGCAGTACTTC. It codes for CATRQGNPYEQYF.

CDR3 residues: CASSLTDRAGNTIYF. CDR3 coding DNA: TGTGCCAGCAGCTTAACCGACAGGGCTGGAAACACCATATATTTT. V is TRBV7-7 and J is TRBJ1-3; TRBD1 aligns across 7 bases. This CDR3 contains 15 residues. CDR1 SSHAT and CDR2 FNYEAQ come from the germline V gene (reference sequence). V trimming: 2 bases; J trimming: 2 bases; junction bases outside the gene matches: 3.

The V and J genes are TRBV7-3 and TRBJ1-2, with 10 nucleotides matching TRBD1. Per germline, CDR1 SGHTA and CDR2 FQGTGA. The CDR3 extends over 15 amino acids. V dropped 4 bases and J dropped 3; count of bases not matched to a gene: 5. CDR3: CASSYPGQGYYGYTF. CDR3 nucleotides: TGTGCCAGCAGCTACCCGGGACAGGGGTACTATGGCTACACCTTC.

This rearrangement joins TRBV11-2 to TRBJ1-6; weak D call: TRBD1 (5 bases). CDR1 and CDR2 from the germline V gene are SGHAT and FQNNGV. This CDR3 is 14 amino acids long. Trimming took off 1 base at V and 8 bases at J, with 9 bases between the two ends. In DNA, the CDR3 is TGTGCCAGCAGCTTAGCAGGGATCGATTCACCCCTCCACTTT. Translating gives CASSLAGIDSPLHF.

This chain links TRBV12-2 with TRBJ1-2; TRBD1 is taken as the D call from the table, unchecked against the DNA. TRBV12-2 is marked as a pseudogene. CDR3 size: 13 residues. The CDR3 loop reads CASDGAANYGYTF. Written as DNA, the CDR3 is TGTGCAAGTGATGGGGCAGCTAACTATGGCTACACCTTC.

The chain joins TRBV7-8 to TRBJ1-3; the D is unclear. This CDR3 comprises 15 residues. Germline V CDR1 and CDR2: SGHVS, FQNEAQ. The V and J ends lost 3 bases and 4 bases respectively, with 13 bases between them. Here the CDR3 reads CASSLSELKGNTIYF. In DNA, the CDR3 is TGTGCCAGCAGCTTGTCGGAGTTAAAAGGAAACACCATATATTTT.

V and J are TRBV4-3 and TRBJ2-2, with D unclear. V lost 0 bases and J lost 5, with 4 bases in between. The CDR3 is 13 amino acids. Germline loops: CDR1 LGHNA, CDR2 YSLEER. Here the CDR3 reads CASSQDRTGELFF. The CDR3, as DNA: TGCGCCAGCAGCCAAGATAGAACCGGGGAGCTGTTTTTT.

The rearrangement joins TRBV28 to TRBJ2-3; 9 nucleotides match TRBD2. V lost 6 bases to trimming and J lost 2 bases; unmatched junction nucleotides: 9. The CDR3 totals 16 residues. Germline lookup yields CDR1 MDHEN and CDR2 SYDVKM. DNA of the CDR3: TGTGCCAGCAGCCCTCAGGGCGGGAGGGTCACAGATACGCAGTATTTT. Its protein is CASSPQGGRVTDTQYF.

The CDR3 coding sequence is TGTGCCAGCAGACCGACCGGGACAGTGAACACTGAAGCTTTCTTT. This translates into CASRPTGTVNTEAFF. The J gene is TRBJ1-1, the V gene TRBV9, with 7 bases that match TRBD1. The CDR3 length is 15 residues. The germline CDR1 and CDR2 sequences are SGDLS and YYNGEE. Unmatched junction bases numbered 7, after V lost 5 bases and J lost 0 bases. The variable domain in full, with the rest retrieved from reference TRBV9 and TRBJ1-1, is DSGVTQTPKHLITATGQRVTLRCSPRSGDLSVYWYQQSLDQGLQFLIQYYNGEERAKGNILERFSAQQFPDLHSELNLSSLELGDSALYFCASRPTGTVNTEAFFGQGTRLTVV.

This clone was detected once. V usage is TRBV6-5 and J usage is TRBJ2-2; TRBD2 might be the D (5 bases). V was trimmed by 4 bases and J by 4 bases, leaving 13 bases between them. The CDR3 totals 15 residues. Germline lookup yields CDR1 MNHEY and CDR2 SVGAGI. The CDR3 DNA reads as TGTGCCAGCAGTTCGAGAAGCGGAAGCACCGGGGAGCTGTTTTTT. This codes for CASSSRSGSTGELFF.

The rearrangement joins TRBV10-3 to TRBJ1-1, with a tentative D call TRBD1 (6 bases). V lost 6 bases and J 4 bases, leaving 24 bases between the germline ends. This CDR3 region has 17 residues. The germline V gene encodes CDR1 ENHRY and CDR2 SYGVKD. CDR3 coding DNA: TGTGCCATCAGCGGCGGACAGAGAGCCTTTTCTCTCACTGAAGCTTTCTTT. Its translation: CAISGGQRAFSLTEAFF.